These 5 T cell receptor delta chains were sequenced from one sample in a study of gamma-delta chains in newborns, infants, children. TCRdb applied CATT to the reads for clone calling. Among about 3,400 delta-chain clones listed, 0.25% to 0.3% were seen once. The specimen sequenced was blood. Receptors originate from a child who was a newborn, infant or young child, either healthy, febrile or measles-vaccinated (not recorded which).

This clone was counted a few times. A clone one base away is much larger, so this may be a read error. The chain joins TRDV1 to TRDJ2; tentative D call: TRDD2 (6 bases). The CDR3 sequence is 24 residues long. CDR1 and CDR2 (germline): TSWWSYY, QGS. Trimming stripped 3 bases from V and 0 bases from J, with 35 bases between. CDR3 protein: CALGDPPTRAKLTLLEALTAQLFF. The DNA of the CDR3 is TGTGCTCTTGGGGATCCTCCTACGAGGGCTAAGCTCACCCTTTTAGAAGCTTTGACAGCACAACTCTTCTTT.

On this clone itself: TCRdb's listed protein matches a much larger clone and diverges from this DNA's translation at residue 6, likely through a read error; the protein shown comes from the DNA. This rearrangement joins TRDV2 to TRDJ3; a weak D match, TRDD3 (6 bases). Germline V lookup: CDR1 GEAIGNYY, CDR2 EKD. The CDR3 runs to 17 residues. Trimming removed 1 base from V and 0 bases from J, with 9 bases in between. Here the CDR3 DNA reads TGTGCCTGTGACACTGAGGGATACTCCTGGGACACCCGACAGATGTTTTTC. It translates to CACDTEGYSWDTRQMFF.

Comments on this clone: The protein recorded in TCRdb matches a much larger clone and deviates from this DNA's translation at residue 16, suggesting a read error; the protein here is obtained by translating the DNA. The rearrangement uses TRDV2 and TRDJ3; TRDD3 matches at 8 bases. The CDR3 has 18 amino acids. Germline values: CDR1 GEAIGNYY, CDR2 EKD. The CDR3 protein is CACDTVWGSSWDTRQIFF. In DNA form, the CDR3 reads TGTGCCTGTGACACCGTCTGGGGGAGCTCCTGGGACACCCGACAGATATTTTTC.

This clone showed up just a few times. A read error likely explains why the TCRdb protein, taken from a much larger clone, differs from this DNA's translation at residue 11; the protein shown is translated from the DNA. The chain carries TRDV1 and TRDJ2; 8 bases map to TRDD3. This CDR3 has 17 residues. The J segment lost 11 bases and the V segment lost 1 base, leaving 15 bases of the junction unmatched. Germline V gene data show CDR1 as TSWWSYY and CDR2 as QGS. CDR3 nucleotides: TGTGCTCTTGGGGAACGAGCCCGCTGGGGGACACGGGTCCAACTCTTCTTT. Amino acid sequence: CALGERARWGTRVQLFF.

In regard to this clone: A read error likely explains why the TCRdb protein, taken from a much larger clone, differs from this DNA's translation at residue 12; the protein shown is translated from the DNA. This rearrangement joins TRDV2 to TRDJ3; 7 bases fit TRDD3. Germline V gives CDR1 GEAIGNYY, CDR2 EKD. This CDR3 has 19 amino acids. The CDR3 nucleotides are TGTGCCTGTGACACGGTACTGGGGCCCAGCTCCCGGGACACCCGACAGATGTTTTTC. Protein: CACDTVLGPSSRDTRQMFF.